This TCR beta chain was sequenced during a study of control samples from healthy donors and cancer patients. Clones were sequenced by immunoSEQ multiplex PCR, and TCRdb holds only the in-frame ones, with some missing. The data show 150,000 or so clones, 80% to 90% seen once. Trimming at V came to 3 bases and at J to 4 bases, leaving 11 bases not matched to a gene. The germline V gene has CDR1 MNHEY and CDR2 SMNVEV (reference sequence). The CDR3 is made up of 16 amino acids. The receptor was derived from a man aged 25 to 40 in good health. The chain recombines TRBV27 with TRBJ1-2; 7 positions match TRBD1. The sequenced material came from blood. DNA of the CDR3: TGTGCCAGCAGTTTGGGAGGGGACAGTCGGTCCTATGGCTACACCTTC. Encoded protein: CASSLGGDSRSYGYTF.